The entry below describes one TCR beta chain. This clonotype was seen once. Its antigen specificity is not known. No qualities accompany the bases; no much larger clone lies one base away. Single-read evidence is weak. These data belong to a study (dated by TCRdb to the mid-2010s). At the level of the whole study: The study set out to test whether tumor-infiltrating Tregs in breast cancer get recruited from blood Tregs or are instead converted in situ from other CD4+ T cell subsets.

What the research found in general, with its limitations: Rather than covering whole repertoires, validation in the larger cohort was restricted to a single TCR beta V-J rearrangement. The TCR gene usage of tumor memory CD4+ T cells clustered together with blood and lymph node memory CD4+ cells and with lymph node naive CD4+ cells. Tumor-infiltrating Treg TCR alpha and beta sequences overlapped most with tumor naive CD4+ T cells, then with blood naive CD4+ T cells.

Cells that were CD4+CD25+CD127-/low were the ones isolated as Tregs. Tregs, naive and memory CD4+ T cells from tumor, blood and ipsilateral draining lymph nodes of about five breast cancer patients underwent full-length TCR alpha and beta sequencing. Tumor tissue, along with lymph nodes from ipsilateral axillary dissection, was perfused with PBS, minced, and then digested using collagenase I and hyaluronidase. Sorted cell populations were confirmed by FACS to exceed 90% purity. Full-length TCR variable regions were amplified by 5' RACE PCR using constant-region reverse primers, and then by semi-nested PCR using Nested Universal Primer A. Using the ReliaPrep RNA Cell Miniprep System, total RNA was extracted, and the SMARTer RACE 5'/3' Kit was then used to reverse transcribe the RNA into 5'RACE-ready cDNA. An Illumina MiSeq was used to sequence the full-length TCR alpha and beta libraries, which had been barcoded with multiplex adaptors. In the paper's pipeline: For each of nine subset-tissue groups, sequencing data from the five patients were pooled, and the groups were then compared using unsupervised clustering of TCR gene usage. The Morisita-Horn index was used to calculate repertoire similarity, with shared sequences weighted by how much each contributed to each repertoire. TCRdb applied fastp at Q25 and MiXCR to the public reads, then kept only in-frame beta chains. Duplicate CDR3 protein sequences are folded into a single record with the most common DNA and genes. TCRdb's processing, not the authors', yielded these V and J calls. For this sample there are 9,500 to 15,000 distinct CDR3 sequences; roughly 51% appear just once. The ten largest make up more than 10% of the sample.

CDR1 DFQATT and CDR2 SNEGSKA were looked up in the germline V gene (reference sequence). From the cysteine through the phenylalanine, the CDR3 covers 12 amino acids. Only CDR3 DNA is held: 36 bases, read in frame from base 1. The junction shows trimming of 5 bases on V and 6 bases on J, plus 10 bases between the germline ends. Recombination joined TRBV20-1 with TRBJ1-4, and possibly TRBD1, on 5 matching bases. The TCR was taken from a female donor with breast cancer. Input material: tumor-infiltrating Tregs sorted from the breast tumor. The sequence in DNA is TGCAGTGCTCCGAGGGGTGATGAAAAACTGTTTTTT. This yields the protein CSAPRGDEKLFF.